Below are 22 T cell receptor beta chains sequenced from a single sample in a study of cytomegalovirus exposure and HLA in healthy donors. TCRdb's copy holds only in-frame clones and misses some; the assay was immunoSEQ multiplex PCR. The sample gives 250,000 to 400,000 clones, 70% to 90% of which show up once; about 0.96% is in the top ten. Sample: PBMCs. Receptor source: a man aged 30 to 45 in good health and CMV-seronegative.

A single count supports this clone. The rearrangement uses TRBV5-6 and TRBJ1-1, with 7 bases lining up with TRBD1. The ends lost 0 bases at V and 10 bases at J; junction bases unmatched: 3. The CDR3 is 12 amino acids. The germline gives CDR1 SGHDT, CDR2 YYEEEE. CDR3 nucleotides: TGTGCCAGCAGCTTGGGGCAGGGGGGAGCTTTCTTT. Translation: CASSLGQGGAFF.

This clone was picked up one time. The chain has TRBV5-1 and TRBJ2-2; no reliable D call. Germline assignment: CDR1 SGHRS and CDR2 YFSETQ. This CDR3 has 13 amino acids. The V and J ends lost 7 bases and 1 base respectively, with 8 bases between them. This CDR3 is CASSSQNTGELFF. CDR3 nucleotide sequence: TGCGCCAGCTCATCCCAGAACACCGGGGAGCTGTTTTTT.

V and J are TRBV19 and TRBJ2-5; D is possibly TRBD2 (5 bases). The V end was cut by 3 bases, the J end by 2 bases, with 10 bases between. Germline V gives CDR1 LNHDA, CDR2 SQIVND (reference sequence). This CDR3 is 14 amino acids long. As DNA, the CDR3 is TGTGCCAGTAGTATGTACGGGGTGCAAGAGACCCAGTACTTC. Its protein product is CASSMYGVQETQYF.

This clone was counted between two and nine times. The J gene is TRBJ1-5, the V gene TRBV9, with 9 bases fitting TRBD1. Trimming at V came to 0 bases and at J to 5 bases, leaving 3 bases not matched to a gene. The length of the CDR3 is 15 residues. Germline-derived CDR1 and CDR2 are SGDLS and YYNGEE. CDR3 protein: CASSVGGQGHQPQHF. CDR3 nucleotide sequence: TGTGCCAGCAGCGTAGGGGGACAGGGCCATCAGCCCCAGCATTTT.

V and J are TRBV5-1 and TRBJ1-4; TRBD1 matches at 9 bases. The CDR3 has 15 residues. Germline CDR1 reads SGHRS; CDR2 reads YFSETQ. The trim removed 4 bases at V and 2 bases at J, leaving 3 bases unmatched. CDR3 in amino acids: CASSVQGATNEKLFF. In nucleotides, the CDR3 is TGCGCCAGCAGCGTACAGGGGGCGACTAATGAAAAACTGTTTTTT.

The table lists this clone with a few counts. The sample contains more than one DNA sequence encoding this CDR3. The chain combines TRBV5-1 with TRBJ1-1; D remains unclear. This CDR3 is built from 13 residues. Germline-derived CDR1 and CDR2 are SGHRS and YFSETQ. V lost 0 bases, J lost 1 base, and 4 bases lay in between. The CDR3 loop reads CASSLEQNTEAFF. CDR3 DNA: TGCGCCAGCAGCTTGGAACAGAACACTGAAGCTTTCTTT.

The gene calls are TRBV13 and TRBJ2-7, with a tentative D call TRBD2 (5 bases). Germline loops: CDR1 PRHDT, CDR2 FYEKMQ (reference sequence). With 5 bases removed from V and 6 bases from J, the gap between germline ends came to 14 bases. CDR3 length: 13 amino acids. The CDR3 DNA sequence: TGTGCCAGCAGCCGAACTCCGGGGTTCGAGCAGTACTTC. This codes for CASSRTPGFEQYF.

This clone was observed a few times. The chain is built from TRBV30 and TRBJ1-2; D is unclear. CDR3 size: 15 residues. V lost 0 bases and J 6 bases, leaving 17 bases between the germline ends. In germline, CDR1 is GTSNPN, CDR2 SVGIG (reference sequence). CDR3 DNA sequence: TGTGCCTGGAGTGTACTTTCAGGACCCGGGAATGGCTACACCTTC. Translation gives CAWSVLSGPGNGYTF. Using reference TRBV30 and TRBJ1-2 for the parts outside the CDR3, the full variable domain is SQTIHQWPATLVQPVGSPLSLECTVEGTSNPNLYWYRQAAGRGLQLLFYSVGIGQISSEVPQNLSASRPQDRQFILSSKKLLLSDSGFYLCAWSVLSGPGNGYTFGSGTRLTVV.

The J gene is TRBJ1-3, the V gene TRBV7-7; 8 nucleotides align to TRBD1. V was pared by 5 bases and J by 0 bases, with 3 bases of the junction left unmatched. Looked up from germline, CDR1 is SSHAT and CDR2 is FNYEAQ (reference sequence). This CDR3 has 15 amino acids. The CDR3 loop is CASSPDRGSGNTIYF. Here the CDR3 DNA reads TGTGCCAGCAGCCCTGACAGGGGCTCTGGAAACACCATATATTTT.

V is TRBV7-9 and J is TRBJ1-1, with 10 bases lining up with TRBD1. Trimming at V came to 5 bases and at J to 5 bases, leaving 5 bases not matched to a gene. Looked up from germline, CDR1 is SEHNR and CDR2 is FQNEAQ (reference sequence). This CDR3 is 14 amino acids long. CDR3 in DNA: TGTGCCAGCAGCAAGGGACAGGGGAGAACTGAAGCTTTCTTT. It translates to CASSKGQGRTEAFF.

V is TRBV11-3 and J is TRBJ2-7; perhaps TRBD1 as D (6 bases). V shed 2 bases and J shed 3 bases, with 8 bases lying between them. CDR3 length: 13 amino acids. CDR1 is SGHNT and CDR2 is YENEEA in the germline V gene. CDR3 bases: TGTGCCAGCAGCTTATTACAGGGCTACGAGCAGTACTTC. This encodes CASSLLQGYEQYF.

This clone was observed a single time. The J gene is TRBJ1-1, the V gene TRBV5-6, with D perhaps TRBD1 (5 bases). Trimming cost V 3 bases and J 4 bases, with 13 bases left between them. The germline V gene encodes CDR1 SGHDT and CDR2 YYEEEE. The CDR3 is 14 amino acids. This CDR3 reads CASSSGPGGTEAFF. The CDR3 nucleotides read TGTGCCAGCAGCTCGGGACCGGGGGGCACTGAAGCTTTCTTT. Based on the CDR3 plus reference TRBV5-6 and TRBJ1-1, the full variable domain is DAGVTQSPTHLIKTRGQQVTLRCSPKSGHDTVSWYQQALGQGPQFIFQYYEEEERQRGNFPDRFSGHQFPNYSSELNVNALLLGDSALYLCASSSGPGGTEAFFGQGTRLTVV.

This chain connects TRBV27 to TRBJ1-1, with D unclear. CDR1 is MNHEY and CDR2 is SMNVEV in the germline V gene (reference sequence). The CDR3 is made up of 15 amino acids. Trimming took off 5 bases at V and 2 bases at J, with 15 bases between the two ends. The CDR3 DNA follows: TGTGCCAGCAGTCCCCATGAGGCGGGTAACACTGAAGCTTTCTTT. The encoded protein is CASSPHEAGNTEAFF.

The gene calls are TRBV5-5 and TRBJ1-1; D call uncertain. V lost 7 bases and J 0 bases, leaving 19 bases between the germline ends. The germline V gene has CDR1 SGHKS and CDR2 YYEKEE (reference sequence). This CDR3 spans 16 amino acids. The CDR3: CASLEPEGFMNTEAFF. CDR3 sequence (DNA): TGTGCCAGCCTAGAACCGGAGGGATTCATGAACACTGAAGCTTTCTTT.

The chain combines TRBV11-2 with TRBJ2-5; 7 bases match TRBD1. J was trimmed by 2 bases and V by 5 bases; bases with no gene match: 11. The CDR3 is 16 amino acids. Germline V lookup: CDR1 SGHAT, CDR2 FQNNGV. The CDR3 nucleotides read TGTGCCAGCAGCCTCAGGACAGGAGGCTTACAAGAGACCCAGTACTTC. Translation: CASSLRTGGLQETQYF. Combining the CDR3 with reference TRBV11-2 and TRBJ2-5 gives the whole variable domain EAGVAQSPRYKIIEKRQSVAFWCNPISGHATLYWYQQILGQGPKLLIQFQNNGVVDDSQLPKDRFSAERLKGVDSTLKIQPAKLEDSAVYLCASSLRTGGLQETQYFGPGTRLLVL.

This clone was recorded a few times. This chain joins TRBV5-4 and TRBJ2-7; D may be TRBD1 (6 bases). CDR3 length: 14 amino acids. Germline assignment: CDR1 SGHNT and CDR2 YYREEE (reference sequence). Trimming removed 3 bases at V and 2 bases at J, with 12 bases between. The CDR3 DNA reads TGTGCCAGCAGCTCCCGACAGGTCCCCTACGAGCAGTACTTC. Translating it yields CASSSRQVPYEQYF.

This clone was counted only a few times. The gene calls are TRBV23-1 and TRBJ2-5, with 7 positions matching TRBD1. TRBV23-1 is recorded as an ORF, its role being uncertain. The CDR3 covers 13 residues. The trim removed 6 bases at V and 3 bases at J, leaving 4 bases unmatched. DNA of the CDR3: TGCGCCAGCAGAGACAGGGTTGAAGAGACCCAGTACTTC. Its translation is CASRDRVEETQYF.

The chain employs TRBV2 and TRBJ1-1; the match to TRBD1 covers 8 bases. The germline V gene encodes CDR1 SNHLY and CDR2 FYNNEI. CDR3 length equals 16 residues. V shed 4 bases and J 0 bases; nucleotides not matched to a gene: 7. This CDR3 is CASSVWDRRMNTEAFF. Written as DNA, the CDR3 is TGTGCCAGCAGTGTGTGGGACAGGCGGATGAACACTGAAGCTTTCTTT.

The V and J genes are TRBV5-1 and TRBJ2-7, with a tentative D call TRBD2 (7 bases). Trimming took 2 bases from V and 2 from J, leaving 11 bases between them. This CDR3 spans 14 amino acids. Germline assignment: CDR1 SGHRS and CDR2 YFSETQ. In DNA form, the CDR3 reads TGCGCCAGCAGCTTTTCCGGGGGGCCCTACGAGCAGTACTTC. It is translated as CASSFSGGPYEQYF.

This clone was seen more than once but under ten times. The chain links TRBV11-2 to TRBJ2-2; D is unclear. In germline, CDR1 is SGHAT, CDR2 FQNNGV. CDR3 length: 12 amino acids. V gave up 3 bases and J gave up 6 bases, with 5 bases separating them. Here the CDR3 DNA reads TGTGCCAGCAGCTTGCTATCCGGGGAGCTGTTTTTT. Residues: CASSLLSGELFF.

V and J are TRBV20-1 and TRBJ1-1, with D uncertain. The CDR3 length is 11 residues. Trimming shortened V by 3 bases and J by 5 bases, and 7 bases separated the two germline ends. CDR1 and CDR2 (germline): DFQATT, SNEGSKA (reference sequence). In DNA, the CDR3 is TGCAGTGCTAGTAATAGAACTGAAGCTTTCTTT. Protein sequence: CSASNRTEAFF.

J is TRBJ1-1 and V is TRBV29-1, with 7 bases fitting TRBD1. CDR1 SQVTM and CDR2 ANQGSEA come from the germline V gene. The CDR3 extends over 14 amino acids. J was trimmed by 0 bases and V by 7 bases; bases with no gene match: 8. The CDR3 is CSARDRVVNTEAFF. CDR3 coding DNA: TGCAGCGCCCGAGACAGGGTGGTGAACACTGAAGCTTTCTTT.